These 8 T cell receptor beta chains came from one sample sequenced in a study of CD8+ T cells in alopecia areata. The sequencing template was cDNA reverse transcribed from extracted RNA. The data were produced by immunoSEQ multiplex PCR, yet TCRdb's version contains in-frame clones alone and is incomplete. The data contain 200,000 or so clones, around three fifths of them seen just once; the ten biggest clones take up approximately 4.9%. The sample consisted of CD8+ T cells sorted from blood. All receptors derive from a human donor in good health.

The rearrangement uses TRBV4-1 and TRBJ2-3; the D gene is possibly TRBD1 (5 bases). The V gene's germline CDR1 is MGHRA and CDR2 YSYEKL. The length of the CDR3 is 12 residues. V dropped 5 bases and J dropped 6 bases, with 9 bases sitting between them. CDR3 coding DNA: TGCGCCAGCAGCTCCTCAGGGGATACGCAGTATTTT. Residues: CASSSSGDTQYF.

CDR3 loop: CASRYTDSLYGYTF. The CDR3 DNA is TGTGCCAGCCGCTATACGGACAGCCTCTATGGCTACACCTTC. This rearrangement joins TRBV6-6 to TRBJ1-2; D perhaps matches TRBD1 (6 bases). Germline loops: CDR1 MNHNY, CDR2 SVGAGI (reference sequence). The V end was cut by 8 bases, the J end by 4 bases, with 17 bases between. The CDR3 length is 14 residues.

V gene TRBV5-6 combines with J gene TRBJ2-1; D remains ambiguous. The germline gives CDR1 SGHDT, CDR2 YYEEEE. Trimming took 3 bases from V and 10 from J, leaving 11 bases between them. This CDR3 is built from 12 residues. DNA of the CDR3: TGTGCCAGCAGCTCGCAGAAGCAGGAGCAGTTCTTC. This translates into CASSSQKQEQFF.

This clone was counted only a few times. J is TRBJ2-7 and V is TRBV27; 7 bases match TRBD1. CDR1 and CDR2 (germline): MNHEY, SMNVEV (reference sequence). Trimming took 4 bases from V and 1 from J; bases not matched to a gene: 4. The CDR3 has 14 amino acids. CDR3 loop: CASSSRDRSYEQYF. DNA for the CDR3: TGTGCCAGCAGTTCCCGGGACAGATCCTACGAGCAGTACTTC.

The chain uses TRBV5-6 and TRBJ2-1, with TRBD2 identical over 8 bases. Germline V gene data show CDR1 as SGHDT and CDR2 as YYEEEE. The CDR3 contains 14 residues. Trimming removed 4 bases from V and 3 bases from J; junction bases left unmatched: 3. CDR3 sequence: CASSAGTSYNEQFF. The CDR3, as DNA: TGTGCCAGCAGCGCCGGGACTAGCTACAATGAGCAGTTCTTC.

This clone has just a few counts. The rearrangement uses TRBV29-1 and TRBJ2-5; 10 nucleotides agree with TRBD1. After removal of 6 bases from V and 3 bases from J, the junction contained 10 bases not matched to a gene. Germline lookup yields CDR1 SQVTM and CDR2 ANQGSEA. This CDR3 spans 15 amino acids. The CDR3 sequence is CSVTTGQGVEETQYF. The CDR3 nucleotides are TGCAGCGTAACCACTGGACAGGGGGTAGAAGAGACCCAGTACTTC. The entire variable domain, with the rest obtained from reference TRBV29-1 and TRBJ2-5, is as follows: SAVISQKPSRDICQRGTSLTIQCQVDSQVTMMFWYRQQPGQSLTLIATANQGSEATYESGFVIDKFPISRPNLTFSTLTVSNMSPEDSSIYLCSVTTGQGVEETQYFGPGTRLLVL.

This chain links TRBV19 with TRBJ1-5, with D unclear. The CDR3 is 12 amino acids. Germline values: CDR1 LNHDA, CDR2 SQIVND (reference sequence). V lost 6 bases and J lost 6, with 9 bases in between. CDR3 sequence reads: CASSQPFQPQHF. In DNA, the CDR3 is TGTGCCAGTAGCCAGCCATTTCAGCCCCAGCATTTT.

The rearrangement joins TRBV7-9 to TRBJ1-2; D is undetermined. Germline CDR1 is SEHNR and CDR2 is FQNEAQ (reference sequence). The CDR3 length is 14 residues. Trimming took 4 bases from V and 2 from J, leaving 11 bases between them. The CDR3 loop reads CASSSGPSNYGYTF. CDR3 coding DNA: TGTGCCAGCAGCTCTGGGCCGTCGAACTATGGCTACACCTTC.